One sample yielded the 27 T cell receptor beta chains listed below, sequenced in a study of beta chain features in type 1 diabetes. The investigators reverse transcribed all of the isolated RNA, so they sequenced expressed TCRB transcripts. TCRdb keeps only in-frame clones here, not all; method: immunoSEQ multiplex PCR. The data hold fewer than 200,000 clones, with approximately 13% observed a single time. Sequencing input: central memory CD4+ T cells from blood. These receptors originate from a woman between 18 and 29 years old in good health.

This chain joins TRBV28 and TRBJ1-5; 7 bases align to TRBD1. Germline V CDR1 and CDR2: MDHEN, SYDVKM. The CDR3 has 14 amino acids. The trim removed 1 base at V and 10 bases at J, leaving 7 bases unmatched. In nucleotides, the CDR3 is TGTGCCAGCAGTTTATTAGGACAGGTCAGACCCCAGCATTTT. Translating it yields CASSLLGQVRPQHF.

This clone was observed a handful of times. V gene TRBV5-1 combines with J gene TRBJ2-1; the match to TRBD2 covers 8 bases. The V and J ends lost 7 bases and 6 bases, in that order; junction bases with no gene match: 9. The CDR3 length is 14 residues. Germline lookup yields CDR1 SGHRS and CDR2 YFSETQ. CDR3 region: CASSTGRALNEQFF. The CDR3 DNA reads as TGCGCCAGCTCCACCGGGAGGGCCCTCAATGAGCAGTTCTTC.

The chain couples TRBV11-2 to TRBJ2-5; TRBD2 agrees at 11 bases. This CDR3 comprises 16 residues. J lost 4 bases, V lost 1 base, and 5 bases had no gene match. The V gene's germline CDR1 is SGHAT and CDR2 FQNNGV. The CDR3 reads CASSLVLAGGLETQYF. The CDR3 nucleotides read TGTGCCAGCAGCTTAGTTCTAGCGGGAGGTCTAGAGACCCAGTACTTC.

The chain links TRBV14 to TRBJ1-1, with D tentatively TRBD1 (6 bases). The CDR3 is 15 residues long. V was clipped by 6 bases and J by 4 bases, with 18 bases between them. Looked up from germline, CDR1 is SGHDN and CDR2 is FVKESK. The CDR3 loop reads CASRRSGTTITEAFF. CDR3 DNA: TGTGCCAGCAGACGTTCCGGGACAACCATCACTGAAGCTTTCTTT.

The chain carries TRBV6-1 and TRBJ2-7; TRBD1 matches 8 bases. CDR3 length equals 15 residues. From germline, CDR1 is MNHNS and CDR2 SASEGT. With 4 bases clipped from V and 0 bases from J, the junction kept 5 bases outside the gene matches. The CDR3 sequence is CASSAGRGLSYEQYF. The CDR3 DNA follows: TGTGCCAGCAGTGCGGGCAGGGGGCTCTCCTACGAGCAGTACTTC.

The J gene is TRBJ2-7, the V gene TRBV28; D is unclear. Trimming shortened V by 8 bases and J by 0 bases, and 14 bases separated the two germline ends. Germline V gene lookup returns CDR1 MDHEN and CDR2 SYDVKM. This CDR3 has 14 residues. The CDR3 loop reads CASFGYSGSYEQYF. In DNA, the CDR3 is TGTGCCAGCTTCGGGTACTCCGGCTCCTACGAGCAGTACTTC. The full variable domain, in which reference TRBV28 and TRBJ2-7 provide the parts outside the CDR3, is DVKVTQSSRYLVKRTGEKVFLECVQDMDHENMFWYRQDPGLGLRLIYFSYDVKMKEKGDIPEGYSVSREKKERFSLILESASTNQTSMYLCASFGYSGSYEQYFGPGTRLTVT.

The chain recombines TRBV16 with TRBJ1-2; 10 bases are shared with TRBD1. CDR3 size: 15 residues. CDR1 is KGHSY and CDR2 is FQNENV in the germline V gene. V trimming: 3 bases; J trimming: 7 bases; junction bases outside the gene matches: 8. CDR3 sequence (DNA): TGTGCCAGCAGCCAGCGCCGGGACAGGGGCTCTGGCTACACCTTC. As protein: CASSQRRDRGSGYTF.

This clone was seen a few times. CDR3 residues: CAWSVGAVRELFF. CDR3 nucleotides: TGTGCCTGGAGTGTGGGGGCTGTAAGGGAGCTGTTTTTT. The V and J genes are TRBV30 and TRBJ2-2, with D tentatively TRBD1 (6 bases). Germline CDR1 reads GTSNPN; CDR2 reads SVGIG (reference sequence). This CDR3 has 13 amino acids. V lost 0 bases and J 9 bases, leaving 11 bases between the germline ends.

The genes are TRBV7-9 and TRBJ1-4; perhaps TRBD1 as D (6 bases). Per germline, CDR1 SEHNR and CDR2 FQNEAQ (reference sequence). The V end lost 5 bases, the J end lost 4 bases, and 11 bases lay between the germline ends. The CDR3 consists of 14 residues. In nucleotides, the CDR3 is TGTGCCAGCAGCCTGGGACACGTTAATGAAAAACTGTTTTTT. Translation gives CASSLGHVNEKLFF.

The rearrangement joins TRBV6-5 to TRBJ2-4; TRBD1 agrees at 7 bases. The CDR3 is 13 amino acids. The germline V gene encodes CDR1 MNHEY and CDR2 SVGAGI. The V and J ends lost 6 bases and 2 bases, in that order; junction bases with no gene match: 1. The CDR3 bases are TGTGCCAGCAGGGGACAGCCCAAAAACATTCAGTACTTC. Its protein is CASRGQPKNIQYF.

DNA of the CDR3: TGTGCCAGCAGCGGCCGACTAGCGGGCTCGGTTAAGCAGTTCTTC. This codes for CASSGRLAGSVKQFF. This chain links TRBV7-2 with TRBJ2-1, with 10 bases matching TRBD2. Trimming cost V 5 bases and J 11 bases; bases outside gene matches: 12. The CDR3 consists of 15 residues. Germline CDR1 is SGHTA and CDR2 is FQGNSA.

This clone was seen a few times. The chain is built from TRBV15 and TRBJ1-2; no clear D gene. The CDR3 runs to 13 residues. V was clipped by 5 bases and J by 0 bases, with 7 bases between them. Germline V CDR1 and CDR2: LNHNV, YYDKDF (reference sequence). The CDR3 region is CATSPQTNYGYTF. CDR3 in DNA: TGTGCCACCAGCCCACAGACTAACTATGGCTACACCTTC.

The chain combines TRBV7-9 with TRBJ2-1; the D gene is possibly TRBD2 (5 bases). Germline V gene data show CDR1 as SEHNR and CDR2 as FQNEAQ (reference sequence). V lost 0 bases to trimming and J lost 9 bases, with 9 bases between them. There are 13 residues in the CDR3. This chain's CDR3 is CASSLAREGEQFF. CDR3 DNA sequence: TGTGCCAGCAGCTTAGCGCGCGAGGGTGAGCAGTTCTTC.

This chain connects TRBV2 to TRBJ1-2, with TRBD1 matching over 10 bases. This CDR3 region has 16 residues. In germline, CDR1 is SNHLY, CDR2 FYNNEI. V was pared by 8 bases and J by 0 bases, with 9 bases of the junction left unmatched. CDR3 sequence: CASFPGTGDPNYGYTF. Written as DNA, the CDR3 is TGTGCCAGCTTCCCCGGGACAGGGGATCCTAACTATGGCTACACCTTC.

The chain is built from TRBV7-8 and TRBJ2-3; D remains unclear. This CDR3 region has 14 residues. V was pared by 2 bases and J by 4 bases, with 10 bases between. Germline V lookup: CDR1 SGHVS, CDR2 FQNEAQ. The CDR3 spells CASSLRGFADTQYF. DNA of the CDR3: TGTGCCAGCAGCTTACGCGGTTTCGCAGATACGCAGTATTTT.

The V and J genes are TRBV7-2 and TRBJ1-2; D remains ambiguous. This CDR3 contains 14 residues. From germline, CDR1 is SGHTA and CDR2 FQGNSA. V lost 0 bases and J 6 bases, leaving 11 bases between the germline ends. The CDR3 DNA sequence: TGTGCCAGCAGCTTAGCGAGGGCGCTTGATGGCTACACCTTC. It specifies CASSLARALDGYTF.

There are a few counts of this clone. The chain joins TRBV2 to TRBJ2-7, with a tentative D call TRBD2 (6 bases). From germline, CDR1 is SNHLY and CDR2 FYNNEI. Trimming removed 8 bases from V and 5 bases from J, with 19 bases in between. This CDR3 has 14 amino acids. The CDR3 region is CASVKEGPGNEQYF. CDR3 DNA sequence: TGTGCCAGCGTAAAGGAGGGGCCCGGCAACGAGCAGTACTTC. The complete variable domain, with remaining parts taken from reference TRBV2 and TRBJ2-7, reads EPEVTQTPSHQVTQMGQEVILRCVPISNHLYFYWYRQILGQKVEFLVSFYNNEISEKSEIFDDQFSVERPDGSNFTLKIRSTKLEDSAMYFCASVKEGPGNEQYFGPGTRLTVT.

In this sample, this clone turned up a few times. The rearrangement links TRBV4-3 to TRBJ1-5; no clear D. The length of the CDR3 is 16 residues. Trimming cost V 0 bases and J 1 base, with 10 bases left between them. Germline CDR1 is LGHNA and CDR2 is YSLEER. The CDR3 loop is CASSQEMARSNQPQHF. CDR3 bases: TGCGCCAGCAGCCAAGAAATGGCGCGGAGCAATCAGCCCCAGCATTTT.

The rearrangement uses TRBV14 and TRBJ1-1; perhaps TRBD1 as D (6 bases). Trimming stripped 1 base from V and 6 bases from J, with 12 bases between. The CDR3 runs to 14 residues. Germline V gene lookup returns CDR1 SGHDN and CDR2 FVKESK. CDR3 amino acids: CASSQGTAWAEAFF. The CDR3 DNA is TGTGCCAGCAGCCAAGGGACAGCGTGGGCTGAAGCTTTCTTT.

The J gene is TRBJ1-2, the V gene TRBV19; D is possibly TRBD1 (5 bases). This CDR3 spans 14 amino acids. Germline-derived CDR1 and CDR2 are LNHDA and SQIVND (reference sequence). V lost 7 bases and J 2 bases, leaving 14 bases between the germline ends. Here the CDR3 DNA reads TGTGCCAGTACCATTATCAGACAGAACTATGGCTACACCTTC. It is translated as CASTIIRQNYGYTF.

V and J are TRBV29-1 and TRBJ1-1; no clear D gene. CDR3 length equals 13 residues. The V gene lost 7 bases and the J gene lost 0 bases, with 12 bases spanning the gap. Germline CDR1 reads SQVTM; CDR2 reads ANQGSEA. CDR3 coding DNA: TGCAGCGCCGCGAGTAATTTGAACACTGAAGCTTTCTTT. Translated: CSAASNLNTEAFF.

This chain uses TRBV28 with TRBJ2-7; TRBD1 aligns across 8 bases. The J segment lost 2 bases and the V segment lost 7 bases, leaving 4 bases of the junction unmatched. This CDR3 spans 13 amino acids. Germline CDR1 reads MDHEN; CDR2 reads SYDVKM. CDR3 region: CASTTGVPYEQYF. DNA for the CDR3: TGTGCCAGCACGACAGGGGTCCCCTACGAGCAGTACTTC.

This chain uses TRBV5-4 with TRBJ2-3; 9 bases are shared with TRBD2. Germline assignment: CDR1 SGHNT and CDR2 YYREEE (reference sequence). V was pared by 4 bases and J by 1 base, with 7 bases of the junction left unmatched. The CDR3 is 16 amino acids. The CDR3 is CASSRVAGEGTDTQYF. CDR3 sequence (DNA): TGTGCCAGCAGCCGCGTAGCGGGAGAAGGCACAGATACGCAGTATTTT.

This clone was detected a few times. CDR3 in DNA: TGTGCCATCAGTGAGTCGTCGGGAGGGAGGGACCAGCCCCAGCATTTT. This codes for CAISESSGGRDQPQHF. This chain links TRBV10-3 with TRBJ1-5; tentatively, D is TRBD1 (5 bases). V shed 0 bases and J shed 7 bases, with 16 bases lying between them. The CDR3 loop spans 16 amino acids. CDR1 is ENHRY and CDR2 is SYGVKD in the germline V gene.

The rearrangement joins TRBV4-1 to TRBJ2-7, with TRBD2 matching 8 bases. After removal of 1 base from V and 3 bases from J, the junction contained 5 bases not matched to a gene. CDR3 length: 15 amino acids. The germline CDR1 and CDR2 sequences are MGHRA and YSYEKL. The chain's CDR3 is CASSQGGLALYEQYF. CDR3 in DNA: TGCGCCAGCAGCCAAGGTGGACTAGCTCTCTACGAGCAGTACTTC.

This clone came up a few times. The V call is TRBV28, the J call TRBJ2-3; 7 bases are shared with TRBD1. CDR3 length equals 14 residues. Unmatched junction bases numbered 2, after V lost 4 bases and J lost 1 base. CDR1 is MDHEN and CDR2 is SYDVKM in the germline V gene. CDR3 loop: CASSSTGGTDTQYF. The CDR3 coding sequence is TGTGCCAGCAGTTCCACAGGGGGCACAGATACGCAGTATTTT. Together with reference TRBV28 and TRBJ2-3, the CDR3 gives the full variable domain: DVKVTQSSRYLVKRTGEKVFLECVQDMDHENMFWYRQDPGLGLRLIYFSYDVKMKEKGDIPEGYSVSREKKERFSLILESASTNQTSMYLCASSSTGGTDTQYFGPGTRLTVL.

V gene TRBV7-2 combines with J gene TRBJ2-1; D possibly corresponds to TRBD2 (6 bases). Trimming took 5 bases from V and 4 from J, leaving 24 bases between them. CDR3 length equals 18 residues. The germline CDR1 and CDR2 sequences are SGHTA and FQGNSA. In DNA, the CDR3 is TGTGCCAGCAGCCTCCTCAGATATCCCTTAGCGGATTACAATGAGCAGTTCTTC. Its protein is CASSLLRYPLADYNEQFF.